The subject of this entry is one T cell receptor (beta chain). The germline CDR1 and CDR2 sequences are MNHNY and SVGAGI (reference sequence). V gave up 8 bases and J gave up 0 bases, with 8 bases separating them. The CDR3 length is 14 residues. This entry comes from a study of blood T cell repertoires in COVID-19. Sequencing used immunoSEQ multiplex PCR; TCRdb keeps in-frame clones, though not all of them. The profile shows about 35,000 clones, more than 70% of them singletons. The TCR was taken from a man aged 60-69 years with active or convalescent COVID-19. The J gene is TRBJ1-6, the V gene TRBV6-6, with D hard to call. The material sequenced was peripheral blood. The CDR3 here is CASVTSSYNSPLHF. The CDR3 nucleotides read TGTGCCAGCGTAACGAGCTCCTATAATTCACCCCTCCACTTT.